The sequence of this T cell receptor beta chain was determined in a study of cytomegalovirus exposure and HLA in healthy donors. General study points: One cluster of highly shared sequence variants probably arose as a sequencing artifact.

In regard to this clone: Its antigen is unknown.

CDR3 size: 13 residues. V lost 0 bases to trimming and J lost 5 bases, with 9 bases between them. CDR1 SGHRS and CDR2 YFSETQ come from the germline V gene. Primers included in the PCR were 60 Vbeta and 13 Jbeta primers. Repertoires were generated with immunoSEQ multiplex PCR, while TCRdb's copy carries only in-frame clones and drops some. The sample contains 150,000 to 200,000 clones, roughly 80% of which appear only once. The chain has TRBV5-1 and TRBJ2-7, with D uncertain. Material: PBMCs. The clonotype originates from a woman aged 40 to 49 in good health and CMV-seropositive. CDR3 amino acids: CASSLAAVHEQYF. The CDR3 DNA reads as TGCGCCAGCAGCTTGGCCGCGGTCCACGAGCAGTACTTC.